One and the same sample provided the 14 T cell receptor beta chains below, sequenced in a study of T cell responses to AZD1222 COVID-19 vaccine. Only in-frame clones appear in the TCRdb table, and some are missing; sequencing was by immunoSEQ multiplex PCR. Here the sample spans over 110,000 clones, 90% being singletons. This material consisted of peripheral blood, taken 28 days after the second AZD1222 dose. These receptors were taken from an adult who received the AZD1222 COVID-19 vaccine.

J is TRBJ1-4 and V is TRBV14; D gene ambiguous. CDR3 size: 13 residues. Per germline, CDR1 SGHDN and CDR2 FVKESK. V was cut by 4 bases and J by 3 bases, with 6 bases left in between. The CDR3 region has the DNA TGTGCCAGCAGCCGGGCGGCTAATGAAAAACTGTTTTTT. This gives the protein CASSRAANEKLFF.

The chain is built from TRBV6-5 and TRBJ1-2; D might be TRBD1 (6 bases). This CDR3 is built from 15 residues. Germline assignment: CDR1 MNHEY and CDR2 SVGAGI. The germline V and J ends were trimmed by 6 bases and 7 bases, with 21 bases remaining between them. The CDR3 DNA follows: TGTGCCAGCAGCATTACCGCCGCCAGGGGCTCTGGCTACACCTTC. It specifies CASSITAARGSGYTF.

J is TRBJ1-3 and V is TRBV10-3; no firm D call. V was shortened by 0 bases and J by 0 bases, with 6 bases between the two germline ends. This CDR3 contains 15 residues. The germline V gene has CDR1 ENHRY and CDR2 SYGVKD. The CDR3 DNA reads TGTGCCATCAGTGAGTCGACTCTCTCTGGAAACACCATATATTTT. Amino acids: CAISESTLSGNTIYF.

The CDR3 region has the DNA TGTGCCAGCAGCTTGGACAGATATAATTCACCCCTCCACTTT. It yields the protein CASSLDRYNSPLHF. The chain combines TRBV5-6 with TRBJ1-6; D is unresolved. This CDR3 has 14 residues. The germline CDR1 and CDR2 sequences are SGHDT and YYEEEE. Trimming shortened V by 0 bases and J by 4 bases, and 5 bases separated the two germline ends. Full variable domain (outside the CDR3, taken from reference TRBV5-6 and TRBJ1-6): DAGVTQSPTHLIKTRGQQVTLRCSPKSGHDTVSWYQQALGQGPQFIFQYYEEEERQRGNFPDRFSGHQFPNYSSELNVNALLLGDSALYLCASSLDRYNSPLHFGNGTRLTVT.

This chain uses TRBV2 with TRBJ2-3; maybe TRBD1 (6 bases). Trimming removed 6 bases from V and 3 bases from J, with 10 bases in between. Germline V gives CDR1 SNHLY, CDR2 FYNNEI. CDR3 length: 13 residues. The CDR3 sequence: CASRGDITDTQYF. CDR3 sequence (DNA): TGTGCCAGCAGAGGGGACATAACAGATACGCAGTATTTT.

On this clone: Other DNA sequences in the same sample also yield this CDR3. The chain uses TRBV4-2 and TRBJ1-3; D unclear. The V gene's germline CDR1 is LGHNA and CDR2 YNFKEQ. There are 15 residues in the CDR3. Trimming pared 0 bases from V and 2 bases from J, leaving 8 bases between. The CDR3 spells CASSQEGRTGNTIYF. CDR3 DNA sequence: TGTGCCAGCAGCCAAGAGGGAAGAACTGGAAACACCATATATTTT.

The rearrangement uses TRBV11-3 and TRBJ2-1, with TRBD2 matching over 8 bases. CDR1 SGHNT and CDR2 YENEEA come from the germline V gene. J gave up 3 bases and V 4 bases, and 14 bases lay outside the gene matches. The CDR3 sequence is 18 residues long. CDR3 region: CASSCGSGREDFYNEQFF. In DNA, the CDR3 is TGTGCCAGCAGCTGTGGGTCGGGGCGGGAGGATTTCTACAATGAGCAGTTCTTC.

V gene TRBV5-5 combines with J gene TRBJ1-4; D ambiguous. Per the germline V gene, CDR1 is SGHKS and CDR2 is YYEKEE (reference sequence). Trimming took off 4 bases at V and 4 bases at J, with 17 bases between the two ends. This CDR3 comprises 16 residues. CDR3: CASSEPADGINEKLFF. The CDR3 region has the DNA TGTGCCAGCAGCGAACCGGCGGACGGGATTAATGAAAAACTGTTTTTT.

This clone was counted many times. This chain joins TRBV5-4 and TRBJ2-3; 7 bases fit TRBD2. The CDR3 consists of 17 residues. The germline V gene has CDR1 SGHNT and CDR2 YYREEE (reference sequence). J lost 6 bases, V lost 5 bases, and 18 bases had no gene match. The CDR3 loop reads CASSSDGSSGGQDTQYF. CDR3 DNA: TGTGCCAGCAGTTCCGATGGGTCTAGCGGTGGCCAGGATACGCAGTATTTT.

The chain has TRBV2 and TRBJ2-1; no definite D call. Germline assignment: CDR1 SNHLY and CDR2 FYNNEI. CDR3 length equals 10 residues. V was clipped by 9 bases and J by 11 bases, with 11 bases between them. CDR3 sequence reads: CASDLEKQFF. The CDR3 DNA follows: TGTGCCAGTGATCTAGAAAAGCAGTTCTTC.

This sequence joins TRBV19 and TRBJ1-5; D may be TRBD1 (5 bases). V dropped 1 base and J dropped 1 base, with 17 bases sitting between them. This CDR3 has 18 amino acids. The germline V gene has CDR1 LNHDA and CDR2 SQIVND (reference sequence). CDR3 amino acids: CASSIGRGTISSNQPQHF. The CDR3 nucleotides are TGTGCCAGTAGTATAGGTCGGGGGACCATTAGCAGCAATCAGCCCCAGCATTTT.

This clone occurred once. This sequence joins TRBV28 and TRBJ1-4, with D hard to call. The CDR3 consists of 11 residues. Germline V CDR1 and CDR2: MDHEN, SYDVKM. The V and J ends lost 5 bases and 6 bases respectively, with 4 bases between them. CDR3 DNA sequence: TGTGCCAGCAGTCCGGATGAAAAACTGTTTTTT. It is translated as CASSPDEKLFF.

The sample holds one count of this clone. The chain employs TRBV19 and TRBJ1-3, with D possibly being TRBD1 (5 bases). CDR1 is LNHDA, CDR2 SQIVND, per germline (reference sequence). Trimming took 7 bases from V and 0 from J, leaving 13 bases between them. The CDR3 has 15 amino acids. In DNA, the CDR3 is TGTGCCAGTACCGTGGGACCGAGCTCTGGAAACACCATATATTTT. Protein product: CASTVGPSSGNTIYF.

CDR3 region: CASSPRPPSYNEQFF. The CDR3 DNA follows: TGTGCCAGCAGTCCTCGTCCACCTTCCTACAATGAGCAGTTCTTC. The chain couples TRBV6-5 to TRBJ2-1, with D unclear. The germline gives CDR1 MNHEY, CDR2 SVGAGI. The CDR3 is 15 residues long. The germline V and J ends were trimmed by 5 bases and 1 base, with 12 bases remaining between them.